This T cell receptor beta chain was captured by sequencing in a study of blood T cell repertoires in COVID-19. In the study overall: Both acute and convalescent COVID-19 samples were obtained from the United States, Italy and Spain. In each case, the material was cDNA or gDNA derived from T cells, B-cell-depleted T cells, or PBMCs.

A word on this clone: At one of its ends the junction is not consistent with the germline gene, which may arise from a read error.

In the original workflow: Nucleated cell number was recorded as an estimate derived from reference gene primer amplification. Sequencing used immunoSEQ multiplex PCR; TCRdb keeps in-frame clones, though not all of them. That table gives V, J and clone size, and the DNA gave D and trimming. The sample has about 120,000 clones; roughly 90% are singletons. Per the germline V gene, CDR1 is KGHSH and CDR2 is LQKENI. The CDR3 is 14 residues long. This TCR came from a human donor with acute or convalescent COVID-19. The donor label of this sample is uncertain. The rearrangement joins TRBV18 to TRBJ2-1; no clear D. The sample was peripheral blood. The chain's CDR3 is CASSPPAEYNEQFF. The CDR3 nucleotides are TGTGCCAGCTCGCCACCGGCGGAGTACAATGAGCAGTTCTTC.